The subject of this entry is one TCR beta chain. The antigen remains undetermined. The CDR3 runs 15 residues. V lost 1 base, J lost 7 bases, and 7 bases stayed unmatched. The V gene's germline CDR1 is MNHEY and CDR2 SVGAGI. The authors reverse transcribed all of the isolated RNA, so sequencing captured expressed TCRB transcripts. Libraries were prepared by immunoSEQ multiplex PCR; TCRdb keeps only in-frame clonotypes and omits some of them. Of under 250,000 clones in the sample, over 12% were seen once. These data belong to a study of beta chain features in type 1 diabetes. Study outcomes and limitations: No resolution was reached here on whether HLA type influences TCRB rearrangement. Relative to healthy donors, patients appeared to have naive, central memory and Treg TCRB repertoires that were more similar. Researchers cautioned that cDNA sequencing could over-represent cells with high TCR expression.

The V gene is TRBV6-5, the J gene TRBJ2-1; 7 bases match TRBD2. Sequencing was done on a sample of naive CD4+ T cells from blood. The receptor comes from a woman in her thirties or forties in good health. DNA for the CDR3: TGTGCCAGCAGTTACTTCGGATCTAGCGGAAATGAGCAGTTCTTC. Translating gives CASSYFGSSGNEQFF.